Below, 29 T cell receptor beta chains from the same sample are listed, as sequenced in a study of identical twins. TCRdb passed the 5' RACE reads through MiXCR, listing each CDR3 protein once. The table shows about 530,000 distinct CDR3 sequences, with about a fifth occurring only once. The same sample was also used in a study of yellow fever vaccine responses in identical twins.

The sample comprised CD4+ T cells sorted from blood. The receptors here all came from a woman aged 18-29 years in good health.

This clonotype was counted between two and nine times. The chain carries TRBV4-1 and TRBJ2-1; either TRBD1 or TRBD2 may supply D (6 bases each). Germline-derived CDR1 and CDR2 are MGHRA and YSYEKL. The V gene lost 4 bases and the J gene lost 5 bases, with 12 bases spanning the gap. The length of the CDR3 is 14 residues. The CDR3 here is CASSRGGTNNEQFF. The CDR3 DNA reads TGCGCCAGCAGCCGAGGGGGGACAAACAATGAGCAGTTCTTC.

This clonotype turned up a few times. This chain joins TRBV20-1 and TRBJ2-1, with 7 nucleotides matching TRBD2. This CDR3 has 14 residues. Trimming at V came to 5 bases and at J to 8 bases, leaving 12 bases not matched to a gene. Germline V gene data show CDR1 as DFQATT and CDR2 as SNEGSKA (reference sequence). The CDR3 DNA follows: TGCAGTGCTTACCCAGCGGGAAACGATGATGAGCAGTTCTTC. This encodes CSAYPAGNDDEQFF.

In the case of this clonotype: A much larger clone lies a single base off, so this may be a read error. This chain connects TRBV3-1 to TRBJ2-3; TRBD2 aligns across 9 bases. The CDR3 is 15 residues long. The germline gives CDR1 LGHDT, CDR2 YNNKEL (reference sequence). In DNA, the CDR3 is TGTGCCTGCAGCCTCTTAGCGGGAGTGGGTGATACGCAGTATTTT. As protein: CACSLLAGVGDTQYF.

This clonotype was picked up a small number of times. The chain recombines TRBV20-1 with TRBJ2-5; TRBD2 matches 7 bases. Germline V gives CDR1 DFQATT, CDR2 SNEGSKA (reference sequence). The CDR3 covers 15 residues. Germline trimming cut 4 bases from V and 1 base from J; bases unmatched to any gene: 9. The CDR3 region is CSATLGRGPQETQYF. The DNA of the CDR3 is TGCAGTGCTACCCTGGGGAGGGGCCCCCAAGAGACCCAGTACTTC.

The chain is built from TRBV3-1 and TRBJ2-2; D uncertain. V gave up 0 bases and J gave up 7 bases, with 6 bases separating them. CDR1 is LGHDT and CDR2 is YNNKEL in the germline V gene (reference sequence). The CDR3 spans 13 residues. CDR3 bases: TGTGCCAGCAGCCAAGACTACGTCGGGGAGCTGTTTTTT. This sequence encodes CASSQDYVGELFF.

The chain joins TRBV28 to TRBJ1-5; D gene uncertain. This CDR3 region has 13 residues. Germline V gives CDR1 MDHEN, CDR2 SYDVKM. Trimming left V 1 base short and J 4 bases short, with 5 bases between. The CDR3 bases are TGTGCCAGCAGTTTATTGGGAAATCAGCCCCAGCATTTT. Translated: CASSLLGNQPQHF.

The chain links TRBV2 to TRBJ2-1, with D perhaps given as TRBD1 or TRBD2 (5 bases each). The CDR3 loop spans 15 amino acids. The V end was cut by 5 bases, the J end by 7 bases, with 18 bases between. The V gene's germline CDR1 is SNHLY and CDR2 FYNNEI. CDR3 sequence: CASSSRDQPLNEQFF. The CDR3, as DNA: TGTGCCAGCAGTAGCCGGGACCAACCTCTGAATGAGCAGTTCTTC.

This chain's CDR3 is CASSEITMNTEAFF. The DNA for the CDR3 is TGTGCCAGCAGTGAGATCACTATGAACACTGAAGCTTTCTTT. V usage is TRBV2 and J usage is TRBJ1-1, with D hard to call. The germline CDR1 and CDR2 sequences are SNHLY and FYNNEI. The CDR3 sequence is 14 residues long. V was trimmed by 3 bases and J by 0 bases, leaving 8 bases between them.

This chain joins TRBV3-1 and TRBJ1-6; 7 positions agree with TRBD1. V trimming: 4 bases; J trimming: 6 bases; junction bases outside the gene matches: 9. The CDR3 contains 16 residues. Per germline, CDR1 LGHDT and CDR2 YNNKEL (reference sequence). The CDR3 region is CASSRSGTVANSPLHF. The DNA for the CDR3 is TGTGCCAGCAGCCGCTCAGGGACAGTGGCTAATTCACCCCTCCACTTT.

The chain couples TRBV12-3 or TRBV12-4 to TRBJ2-2, with no clear D. The CDR3 extends over 15 amino acids. Deletions cut 2 bases from V and 1 base from J, with 8 bases between. CDR3 residues: CASSLRPRNTGELFF. CDR3 nucleotide sequence: TGTGCCAGCAGTTTACGGCCACGGAACACCGGGGAGCTGTTTTTT.

The V and J genes are TRBV6-1 and TRBJ2-5, with TRBD2 matching 8 bases. Germline values: CDR1 MNHNS, CDR2 SASEGT. J lost 5 bases, V lost 6 bases, and 5 bases had no gene match. This CDR3 is built from 13 residues. The CDR3 spells CASRRTSPETQYF. Here the CDR3 DNA reads TGTGCCAGCAGACGGACTAGCCCGGAGACCCAGTACTTC.

The sample holds one count of this clonotype. The chain combines TRBV10-1 with TRBJ2-3, with D hard to call. With 0 bases removed from V and 2 bases from J, the gap between germline ends came to 9 bases. Germline assignment: CDR1 WNHNN and CDR2 SYGVQD (reference sequence). The CDR3 covers 15 residues. The CDR3 sequence: CASSESMGSTDTQYF. The DNA of the CDR3 is TGCGCCAGCAGTGAGTCGATGGGTTCCACAGATACGCAGTATTTT.

The chain joins TRBV6-5 to TRBJ1-2; no reliable D call. Between the trimmed V and J ends, which lost 6 bases and 2 bases, there was a span of 7 bases. Germline V gives CDR1 MNHEY, CDR2 SVGAGI. The CDR3 sequence is 12 residues long. The CDR3 sequence: CASRGGNYGYTF. The CDR3 coding sequence is TGTGCCAGCAGGGGCGGGAACTATGGCTACACCTTC.

The DNA of the CDR3 is TGCGCCAGCAGCCCAGGGGTAGGAGCTGAAGCTTTCTTT. Translation: CASSPGVGAEAFF. The chain uses TRBV5-1 and TRBJ1-1; a weak D match, TRBD1 (6 bases). The CDR3 is made up of 13 amino acids. Trimming removed 4 bases from V and 6 bases from J, with 13 bases in between. Germline V gene lookup returns CDR1 SGHRS and CDR2 YFSETQ. Looking up the rest from reference TRBV5-1 and TRBJ1-1 gives the full variable domain: KAGVTQTPRYLIKTRGQQVTLSCSPISGHRSVSWYQQTPGQGLQFLFEYFSETQRNKGNFPGRFSGRQFSNSRSEMNVSTLELGDSALYLCASSPGVGAEAFFGQGTRLTVV.

This clonotype was seen a handful of times. The chain links TRBV25-1 to TRBJ1-2; D not resolved. V was pared by 1 base and J by 3 bases, with 9 bases between. Germline loops: CDR1 MGHDK, CDR2 SYGVNS. The CDR3 consists of 14 residues. This CDR3 reads CASSELESYYGYTF. DNA for the CDR3: TGTGCCAGCAGTGAATTGGAAAGTTACTATGGCTACACCTTC.

This clonotype was recorded a few times. J is TRBJ1-1 and V is TRBV29-1; D may be TRBD1 (6 bases). Trimming pared 4 bases from V and 1 base from J, leaving 10 bases between. The CDR3 consists of 13 residues. Germline V gives CDR1 SQVTM, CDR2 ANQGSEA. The CDR3 loop reads CSVAGQQNTEAFF. DNA for the CDR3: TGCAGCGTTGCGGGACAACAGAACACTGAAGCTTTCTTT.

Here the CDR3 reads CASSQELRVRETQYF. The CDR3 nucleotides read TGTGCCAGCAGCCAAGAACTCAGGGTCCGGGAGACCCAGTACTTC. The V gene is TRBV3-1, the J gene TRBJ2-5, with a tentative D call TRBD1 (5 bases). This CDR3 contains 15 residues. Trimming removed 0 bases from V and 5 bases from J, with 13 bases in between. The germline V gene encodes CDR1 LGHDT and CDR2 YNNKEL (reference sequence).

This clonotype was seen once. The V call is TRBV7-2, the J call TRBJ2-1; TRBD2 matches at 8 bases. The CDR3 extends over 16 amino acids. CDR1 is SGHTA and CDR2 is FQGNSA in the germline V gene. V was clipped by 5 bases and J by 3 bases; unmatched bases: 9. CDR3 loop: CASSRQAGVNYNEQFF. The CDR3 DNA follows: TGTGCCAGCAGCCGACAAGCGGGAGTCAACTACAATGAGCAGTTCTTC. The whole variable domain, filled in from reference TRBV7-2 and TRBJ2-1, reads GAGVSQSPSNKVTEKGKDVELRCDPISGHTALYWYRQSLGQGLEFLIYFQGNSAPDKSGLPSDRFSAERTGGSVSTLTIQRTQQEDSAVYLCASSRQAGVNYNEQFFGPGTRLTVL.

This clonotype occurred a few times. This chain links TRBV27 with TRBJ2-3; the D is unclear. The CDR3 covers 14 residues. V lost 2 bases and J lost 5, with 11 bases in between. From germline, CDR1 is MNHEY and CDR2 SMNVEV (reference sequence). This CDR3 reads CASSLLPKVDTQYF. DNA for the CDR3: TGTGCCAGCAGTTTACTACCGAAGGTAGATACGCAGTATTTT.

The CDR3 sequence: CASSPDRSRNTIYF. As DNA, the CDR3 is TGTGCCAGCAGCCCAGACAGGAGCCGAAACACCATATATTTT. This rearrangement joins TRBV3-1 to TRBJ1-3, with D maybe TRBD1 (6 bases). This CDR3 spans 14 amino acids. CDR1 LGHDT and CDR2 YNNKEL come from the germline V gene (reference sequence). The V end lost 4 bases, the J end lost 5 bases, and 12 bases lay between the germline ends.

This clonotype was recorded a few times. The V call is TRBV5-1, the J call TRBJ1-6, with D perhaps matching TRBD1 (5 bases). The CDR3 covers 15 residues. Germline assignment: CDR1 SGHRS and CDR2 YFSETQ. Trimming left V 0 bases short and J 7 bases short, with 11 bases between. CDR3 residues: CASSLGPTVNSPLHF. In nucleotides, the CDR3 is TGCGCCAGCAGCTTGGGTCCGACAGTCAATTCACCCCTCCACTTT. Looking up the rest from reference TRBV5-1 and TRBJ1-6 gives the full variable domain: KAGVTQTPRYLIKTRGQQVTLSCSPISGHRSVSWYQQTPGQGLQFLFEYFSETQRNKGNFPGRFSGRQFSNSRSEMNVSTLELGDSALYLCASSLGPTVNSPLHFGNGTRLTVT.

This chain links TRBV4-1 with TRBJ1-1, with D possibly being TRBD1 (5 bases). The germline V and J ends were trimmed by 4 bases and 1 base, with 13 bases remaining between them. Germline CDR1 is MGHRA and CDR2 is YSYEKL. This CDR3 is built from 15 residues. CDR3: CASSPPWGRNTEAFF. CDR3 DNA sequence: TGCGCCAGCAGCCCGCCCTGGGGCAGGAACACTGAAGCTTTCTTT.

This chain connects TRBV29-1 to TRBJ2-3, with 15 bases that match TRBD2. V dropped 6 bases and J dropped 2; count of bases not matched to a gene: 12. This CDR3 region has 18 residues. CDR1 SQVTM and CDR2 ANQGSEA come from the germline V gene. CDR3 loop: CSVVGIGTSGGPTDTQYF. Written as DNA, the CDR3 is TGCAGCGTCGTGGGAATTGGGACTAGCGGGGGGCCCACAGATACGCAGTATTTT.

There are many counts of this clonotype. This rearrangement joins TRBV5-1 to TRBJ2-1; TRBD2 agrees at 15 bases. This CDR3 is built from 16 residues. CDR1 and CDR2 from the germline V gene are SGHRS and YFSETQ. V lost 0 bases to trimming and J lost 7 bases; unmatched junction nucleotides: 2. The DNA of the CDR3 is TGCGCCAGCAGCTTGGCCGGGACTAGCGGGAGGAATGAGCAGTTCTTC. Translating gives CASSLAGTSGRNEQFF. The whole variable domain, filled in from reference TRBV5-1 and TRBJ2-1, reads KAGVTQTPRYLIKTRGQQVTLSCSPISGHRSVSWYQQTPGQGLQFLFEYFSETQRNKGNFPGRFSGRQFSNSRSEMNVSTLELGDSALYLCASSLAGTSGRNEQFFGPGTRLTVL.

The V and J genes are TRBV28 and TRBJ1-6; 7 bases align to TRBD1. Trimming took 6 bases from V and 8 from J; bases not matched to a gene: 10. The CDR3 length is 15 residues. Germline assignment: CDR1 MDHEN and CDR2 SYDVKM. The CDR3 loop is CASSTQTGLDSPLHF. The CDR3 DNA is TGTGCCAGCAGCACTCAGACAGGGTTAGATTCACCCCTCCACTTT.

This chain uses TRBV4-1 with TRBJ2-3, with 9 bases lining up with TRBD2. V was clipped by 4 bases and J by 3 bases; unmatched bases: 11. The germline gives CDR1 MGHRA, CDR2 YSYEKL. The CDR3 has 17 residues. CDR3 DNA sequence: TGCGCCAGCAGCCGGGTGCAGGAGACTAGCGGAACAGATACGCAGTATTTT. Protein product: CASSRVQETSGTDTQYF.

The rearrangement uses TRBV24-1 and TRBJ2-3, with 8 bases fitting TRBD1. V was pared by 3 bases and J by 9 bases, with 13 bases of the junction left unmatched. The germline V gene encodes CDR1 KGHDR and CDR2 SFDVKD. The CDR3 totals 16 residues. The CDR3 nucleotides read TGTGCCACCAGTGATACCGGTGCAGGGGGCATCCGGACGCAGTATTTT. Protein: CATSDTGAGGIRTQYF.

This clonotype was detected once. CDR3 DNA: TGTGCCATCAGTGGGGGGGGTAACACCTACGAGCAGTACTTC. Its protein is CAISGGGNTYEQYF. The J gene is TRBJ2-7, the V gene TRBV10-3; 7 bases are shared with TRBD2. J lost 2 bases, V lost 4 bases, and 5 bases had no gene match. Germline values: CDR1 ENHRY, CDR2 SYGVKD. The CDR3 spans 14 residues.

In DNA form, the CDR3 reads TGCAGTGCCCTCCGGGGTTTAGACAATGAGCAGTTCTTC. Its translation: CSALRGLDNEQFF. The chain recombines TRBV20-1 with TRBJ2-1; possibly TRBD2 for D (5 bases). The length of the CDR3 is 13 residues. The germline CDR1 and CDR2 sequences are DFQATT and SNEGSKA (reference sequence). Trimming cost V 6 bases and J 5 bases, with 14 bases left between them.